Each of the 5 T cell receptor beta chains below was sequenced from the same sample in a study of T cells after yellow fever vaccination. TCRdb processed the 5' RACE reads anew with MiXCR; each CDR3 protein has one entry. The profile shows under 600,000 distinct CDR3 sequences, approximately 13% of them singletons. Sequencing was performed on PBMCs, taken on the day of the yellow fever booster vaccination. The receptors come from a man aged 25 to 40 who received the YFV17D yellow fever vaccine.

The chain employs TRBV18 and TRBJ2-7; D uncertain. This CDR3 has 16 residues. In germline, CDR1 is KGHSH, CDR2 LQKENI. Trimming took off 4 bases at V and 0 bases at J, with 16 bases between the two ends. In DNA, the CDR3 is TGTGCCAGCTCACTTGGCCAGGCGATGGGCTCCTACGAGCAGTACTTC. It codes for CASSLGQAMGSYEQYF.

This clonotype has just a few counts. The V call is TRBV20-1, the J call TRBJ2-1; a possible D gene is TRBD2 (7 bases). Germline V gene sequence: CDR1 DFQATT, CDR2 SNEGSKA (reference sequence). Trimming took 1 base from V and 1 from J, leaving 14 bases between them. This CDR3 is 16 amino acids long. CDR3 sequence: CSARVRGARSYNEQFF. The DNA of the CDR3 is TGCAGTGCTAGAGTTCGGGGGGCTCGGTCCTACAATGAGCAGTTCTTC.

The chain couples TRBV12-3 or TRBV12-4 to TRBJ1-3; no clear D gene. This CDR3 contains 14 residues. V was pared by 2 bases and J by 4 bases, with 9 bases between. The CDR3 coding sequence is TGTGCCAGCAGTTTAATGGAGGCCGGAAACACCATATATTTT. Protein sequence: CASSLMEAGNTIYF.

The chain links TRBV19 to TRBJ2-5; D is perhaps TRBD1 (6 bases). The V gene lost 7 bases and the J gene lost 2 bases, with 11 bases spanning the gap. The CDR3 is 13 amino acids. The germline V gene has CDR1 LNHDA and CDR2 SQIVND (reference sequence). CDR3 nucleotide sequence: TGTGCCAGTATAGGACAGTCACAAGAGACCCAGTACTTC. As protein: CASIGQSQETQYF.

The chain carries TRBV20-1 and TRBJ1-2; D might be TRBD1 (6 bases). Between the trimmed V and J ends, which lost 4 bases and 6 bases, there was a span of 12 bases. CDR1 and CDR2 from the germline V gene are DFQATT and SNEGSKA (reference sequence). The CDR3 is 12 residues long. The CDR3 region has the DNA TGCAGTGCTACACAGGGAGATGATGGCTACACCTTC. This encodes CSATQGDDGYTF.